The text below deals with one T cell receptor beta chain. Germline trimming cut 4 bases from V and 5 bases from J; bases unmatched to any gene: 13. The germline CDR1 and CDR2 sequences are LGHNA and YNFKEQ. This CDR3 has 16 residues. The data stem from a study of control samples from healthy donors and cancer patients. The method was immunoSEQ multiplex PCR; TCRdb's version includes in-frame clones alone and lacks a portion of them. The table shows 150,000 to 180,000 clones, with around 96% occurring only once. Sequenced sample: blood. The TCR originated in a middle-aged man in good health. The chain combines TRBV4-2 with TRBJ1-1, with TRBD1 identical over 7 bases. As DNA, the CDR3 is TGTGCCAGCAGCCCAGGGTGGACAGGCATCGGGACTGAAGCTTTCTTT. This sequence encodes CASSPGWTGIGTEAFF.